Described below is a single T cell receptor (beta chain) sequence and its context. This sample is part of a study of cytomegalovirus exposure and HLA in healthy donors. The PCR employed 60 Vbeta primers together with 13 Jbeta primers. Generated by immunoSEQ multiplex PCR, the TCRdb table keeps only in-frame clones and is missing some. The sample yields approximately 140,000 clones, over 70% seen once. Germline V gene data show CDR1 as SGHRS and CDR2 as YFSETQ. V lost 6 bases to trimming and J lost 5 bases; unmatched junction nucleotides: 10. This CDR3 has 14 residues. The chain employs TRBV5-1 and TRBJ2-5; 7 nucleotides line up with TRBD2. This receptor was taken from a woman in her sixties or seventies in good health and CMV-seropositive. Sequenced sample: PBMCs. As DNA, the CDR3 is TGCGCCAGCACTCTTGGCAGGGAGGGGGAGACCCAGTACTTC. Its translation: CASTLGREGETQYF.